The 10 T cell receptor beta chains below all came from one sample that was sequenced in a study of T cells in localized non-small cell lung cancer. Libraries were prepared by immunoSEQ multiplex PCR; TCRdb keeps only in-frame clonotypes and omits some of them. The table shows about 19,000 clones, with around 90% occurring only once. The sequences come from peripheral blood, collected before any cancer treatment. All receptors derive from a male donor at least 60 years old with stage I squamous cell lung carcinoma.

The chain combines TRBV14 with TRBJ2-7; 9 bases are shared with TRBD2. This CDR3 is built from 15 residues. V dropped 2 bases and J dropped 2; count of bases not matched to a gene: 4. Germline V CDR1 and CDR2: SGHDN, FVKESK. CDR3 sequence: CASSQMSSGTYEQYF. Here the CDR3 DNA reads TGTGCCAGCAGCCAAATGTCTAGCGGGACCTACGAGCAGTACTTC.

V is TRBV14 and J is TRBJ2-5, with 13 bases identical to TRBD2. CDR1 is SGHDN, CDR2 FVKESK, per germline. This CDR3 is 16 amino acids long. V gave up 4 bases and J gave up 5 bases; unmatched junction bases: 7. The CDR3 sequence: CASSRTSGRVGETQYF. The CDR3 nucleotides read TGTGCCAGCAGCCGGACTAGCGGGAGAGTTGGGGAGACCCAGTACTTC.

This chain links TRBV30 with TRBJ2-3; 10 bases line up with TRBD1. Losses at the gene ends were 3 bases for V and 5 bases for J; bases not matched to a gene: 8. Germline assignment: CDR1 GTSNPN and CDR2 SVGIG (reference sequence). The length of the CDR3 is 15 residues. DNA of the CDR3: TGTGCCTGGAGAGACAGGGGGCGGGTCGGAGATACGCAGTATTTT. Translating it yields CAWRDRGRVGDTQYF.

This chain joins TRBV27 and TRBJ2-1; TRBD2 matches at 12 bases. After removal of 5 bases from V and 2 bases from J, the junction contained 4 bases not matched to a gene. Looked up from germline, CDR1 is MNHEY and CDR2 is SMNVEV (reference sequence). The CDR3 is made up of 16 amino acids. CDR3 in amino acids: CASSPGLAGTYNEQFF. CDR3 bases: TGTGCCAGCAGTCCCGGACTAGCGGGAACCTACAATGAGCAGTTCTTC.

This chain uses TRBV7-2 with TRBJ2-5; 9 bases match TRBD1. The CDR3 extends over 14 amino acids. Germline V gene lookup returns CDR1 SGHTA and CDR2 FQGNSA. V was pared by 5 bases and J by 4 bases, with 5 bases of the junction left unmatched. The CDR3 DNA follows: TGTGCCAGCAGCCTCACAGGGGGCGGAGAGACCCAGTACTTC. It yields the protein CASSLTGGGETQYF.

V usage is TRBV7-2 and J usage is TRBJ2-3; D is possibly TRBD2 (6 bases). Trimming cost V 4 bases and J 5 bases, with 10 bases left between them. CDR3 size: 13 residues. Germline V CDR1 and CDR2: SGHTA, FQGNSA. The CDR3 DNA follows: TGTGCCAGCAGCTGGGGACTTCAAGATACGCAGTATTTT. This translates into CASSWGLQDTQYF.

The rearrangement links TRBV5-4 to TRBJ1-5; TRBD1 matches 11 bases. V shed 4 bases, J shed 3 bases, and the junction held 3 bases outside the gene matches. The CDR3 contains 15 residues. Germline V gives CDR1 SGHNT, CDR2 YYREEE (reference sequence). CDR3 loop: CASSKDRGLNQPQHF. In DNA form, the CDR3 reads TGTGCCAGCAGCAAGGACAGGGGGCTCAATCAGCCCCAGCATTTT.

The DNA of the CDR3 is TGTGCCAGCAGTTACGGACAGACCCAAGAGACCCAGTACTTC. This gives the protein CASSYGQTQETQYF. This chain links TRBV6-5 with TRBJ2-5; maybe TRBD1 (6 bases). The germline V gene encodes CDR1 MNHEY and CDR2 SVGAGI. V dropped 2 bases and J dropped 1 base, with 8 bases sitting between them. CDR3 length equals 14 residues.

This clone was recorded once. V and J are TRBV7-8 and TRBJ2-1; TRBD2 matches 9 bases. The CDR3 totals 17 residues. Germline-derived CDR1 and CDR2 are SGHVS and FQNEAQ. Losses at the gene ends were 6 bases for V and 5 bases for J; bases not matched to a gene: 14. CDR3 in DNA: TGTGCCAGCAGGTTATACCTTCCCGGGACTAGCCACAATGAGCAGTTCTTC. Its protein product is CASRLYLPGTSHNEQFF.

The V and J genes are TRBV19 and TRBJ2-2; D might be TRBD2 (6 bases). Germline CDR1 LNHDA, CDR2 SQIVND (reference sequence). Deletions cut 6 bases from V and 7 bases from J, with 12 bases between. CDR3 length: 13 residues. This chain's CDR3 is CASRTRSGGELFF. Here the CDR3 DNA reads TGTGCCAGTAGGACTAGGTCGGGCGGGGAGCTGTTTTTT.